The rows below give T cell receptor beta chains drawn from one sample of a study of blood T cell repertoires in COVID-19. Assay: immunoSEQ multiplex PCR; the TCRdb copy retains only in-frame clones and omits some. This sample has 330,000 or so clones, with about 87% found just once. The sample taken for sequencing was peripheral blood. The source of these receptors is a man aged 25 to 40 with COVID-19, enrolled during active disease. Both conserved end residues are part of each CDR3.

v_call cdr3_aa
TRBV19 CASILLGAKDSEAFF
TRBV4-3 CASSQGTVHRELFF
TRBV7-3 CASSLGLAGGSEQFF
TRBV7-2 CASSPQQGAWEAQYF
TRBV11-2 CASSLRTSGANVLTF
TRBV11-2 CASSLEGRFNTF
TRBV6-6 CASSQDLGTGELFF
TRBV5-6 CASSLGPGSEQYF
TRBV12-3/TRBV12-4 CASTLQGPYEQYF
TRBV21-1 CASRGEGQGDFNQPQHF
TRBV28 CASSPPGQGRIEAFF
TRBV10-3 CAISDHTERQYF
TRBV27 CASSSHPPGQGQPRNTGELFF
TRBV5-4 CASSLGAVHSRETQYF
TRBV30 CAWSVQVNTEAFF
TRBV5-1 CASSLVGGQPGDGYTF
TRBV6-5 CASSQDRSGTEAFF
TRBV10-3 CAISIQTFLSYNEQFF
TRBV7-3 CASSASTGGYGYTF
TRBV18 CASSPTGAEAQYF
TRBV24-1 CATSHSGGADTQYF
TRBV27 CASSLILGTGANVLTF
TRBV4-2 CASSQNGQPAAYEQYF
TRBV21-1 CASSKGLERGARTDTQYF
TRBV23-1 CASSLDRAGEQFF
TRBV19 CASLVLAGGANTEAFF
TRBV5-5 CASSGLDFDTDTQYF
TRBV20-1 CSASSGYEQYF
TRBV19 CASIRTGGVTGANVLTF
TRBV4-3 CASSQTFGGGSSYEQYF
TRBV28 CASSLWQGVGWEKLFF
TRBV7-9 CASSLGGAYGYTF
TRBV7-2 CASSLQGLAGQETQYF
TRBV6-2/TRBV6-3 CASSSGQGLYEQYF
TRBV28 CASSFTQGLRNTEAFF
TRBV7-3 CASSLNNNEQFF
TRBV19 CASSTTSGSPQNIQYF
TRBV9 CASSSSGTSNEQYF
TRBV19 CASSPVHAGTYNEQFF
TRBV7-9 CASTAPGGYGYTF